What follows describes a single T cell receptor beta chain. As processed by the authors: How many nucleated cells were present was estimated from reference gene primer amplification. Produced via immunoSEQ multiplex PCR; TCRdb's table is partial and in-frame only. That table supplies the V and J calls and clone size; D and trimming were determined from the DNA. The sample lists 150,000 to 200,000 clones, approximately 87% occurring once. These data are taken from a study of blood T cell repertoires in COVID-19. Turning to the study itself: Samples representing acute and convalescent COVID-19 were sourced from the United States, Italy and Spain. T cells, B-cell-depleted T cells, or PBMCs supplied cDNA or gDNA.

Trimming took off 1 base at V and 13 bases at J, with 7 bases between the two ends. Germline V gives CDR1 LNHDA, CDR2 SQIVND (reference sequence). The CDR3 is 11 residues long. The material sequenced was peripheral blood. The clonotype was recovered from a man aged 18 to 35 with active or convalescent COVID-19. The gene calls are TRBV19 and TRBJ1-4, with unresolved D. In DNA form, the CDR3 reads TGTGCCAGTAGTATAGGGGAGGGACTGTTTTTT. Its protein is CASSIGEGLFF.